The 4 T cell receptor beta chains given below trace back to one sample, sequenced in a study of Tregs in tolerant kidney transplant recipients. Here immunoSEQ multiplex PCR was the method, and the copy in TCRdb shows in-frame clones only, minus some. Its table records fewer than 35,000 clones. The sample consisted of CD8+ T cells from blood, taken before the transplant. All receptors come from a human donor who received a combined kidney and bone marrow transplant.

In regard to this clone: The read terminates 3 residues before the CDR3 end, so the remaining end is supplied by the germline J gene. This chain links TRBV19 with TRBJ2-1; possible D gene TRBD1, 5 bases. This CDR3 contains 14 residues. Germline values: CDR1 LNHDA, CDR2 SQIVND (reference sequence). Trimming pared 6 bases from V and 0 bases from J, leaving 9 bases between. The CDR3 sequence is CASSPTASYNEQFF. The covered CDR3 bases are TGTGCCAGTAGCCCGACAGCCTCCTACAATGAG.

Comment on this clone: The read ends 3 residues before the CDR3 terminus; that terminus is restored from the germline J gene. The rearrangement links TRBV7-9 to TRBJ2-7; 8 bases are a match to TRBD1. Germline CDR1 and CDR2: SEHNR and FQNEAQ (reference sequence). The CDR3 sequence is 15 residues long. The trim removed 5 bases at V and 3 bases at J, leaving 9 bases unmatched. The DNA read from the CDR3 is TGTGCCAGCAGCGGTGGACAGGGTAGTTTCTACGAG. Translated, it gives CASSGGQGSFYE. Given in full, the CDR3 is CASSGGQGSFYEQYF.

Notes on this clone: Coverage ceases 3 residues before the CDR3 finishes, and the germline J gene fills in the end. The V and J genes are TRBV19 and TRBJ2-5; no definite D call. CDR1 LNHDA and CDR2 SQIVND come from the germline V gene (reference sequence). The CDR3 is made up of 15 amino acids. Trimming shortened V by 0 bases and J by 1 base, and 9 bases separated the two germline ends. CDR3 sequence: CASSIDSAVQETQYF. The covered CDR3 bases are TGTGCCAGTAGTATAGACAGTGCCGTCCAAGAGACC.

Note on this clone: Coverage ceases 3 residues before the CDR3 finishes, and the germline J gene fills in the end. The rearrangement links TRBV6-2 or TRBV6-3 to TRBJ2-6; D not resolved. Per germline, CDR1 MNHEY and CDR2 SVGEGT. V lost 2 bases and J lost 5, with 4 bases in between. The CDR3 totals 13 residues. CDR3 sequence: CASSYDRANVLTF. The sequenced part of the CDR3 DNA is TGTGCCAGCAGTTACGACAGGGCCAACGTC.